Following are 9 T cell receptor beta chains from one sample sequenced in a study of response to subunit inactivated influenza vaccine. TCRdb reprocessed the RT-PCR reads with MiXCR, giving one entry per CDR3 protein. Of more than 450,000 distinct CDR3 sequences listed, roughly 8.2% are singletons. The specimen was PBMCs from blood, collected 23 to 25 months after vaccination. These receptors were obtained from a man between 50 and 70 years old who received an inactivated influenza vaccine.

The chain has TRBV7-2 and TRBJ1-3; 8 nucleotides match TRBD1. The junction had 3 bases not matched to a gene; V was cut back by 5 bases and J by 3 bases. From germline, CDR1 is SGHTA and CDR2 FQGNSA. The CDR3 consists of 14 residues. In DNA form, the CDR3 reads TGTGCCAGCAGCCCGACAGGGGTTGGAAACACCATATATTTT. Translating gives CASSPTGVGNTIYF.

This rearrangement joins TRBV20-1 to TRBJ2-2; 8 bases are a match to TRBD2. The ends lost 2 bases at V and 6 bases at J; junction bases unmatched: 11. Germline CDR1 and CDR2: DFQATT and SNEGSKA (reference sequence). The CDR3 is 16 residues long. The CDR3 loop reads CSARWAGRASSGELFF. The CDR3 nucleotides are TGCAGTGCTAGATGGGCCGGGAGGGCCTCATCCGGGGAGCTGTTTTTT.

This clonotype was counted only a few times. The V and J genes are TRBV29-1 and TRBJ2-7; no clear D gene. This CDR3 comprises 12 residues. Per the germline V gene, CDR1 is SQVTM and CDR2 is ANQGSEA. V lost 4 bases and J lost 2, with 9 bases in between. In nucleotides, the CDR3 is TGCAGCGTTGGGGAAGGTACCTACGAGCAGTACTTC. It encodes CSVGEGTYEQYF.

This clonotype was seen a few times. The CDR3 sequence: CASSTQGTLSYNEQFF. For the CDR3, the DNA is TGTGCCAGCAGCACACAGGGGACCCTCTCCTACAATGAGCAGTTCTTC. The gene calls are TRBV7-2 and TRBJ2-1; TRBD1 matches at 7 bases. CDR1 and CDR2 (germline): SGHTA, FQGNSA. This CDR3 region has 16 residues. V trimming: 5 bases; J trimming: 0 bases; junction bases outside the gene matches: 7.

The V and J genes are TRBV11-1 and TRBJ2-1; 8 nucleotides line up with TRBD2. Trimming removed 7 bases from V and 7 bases from J; junction bases left unmatched: 21. The V gene's germline CDR1 is SGHAT and CDR2 FQDESV (reference sequence). The CDR3 is 18 residues long. DNA of the CDR3: TGTGCCAGCATGAATACGGTCTTGCGGGGGGAGGATCGGAATGAGCAGTTCTTC. Translated, it gives CASMNTVLRGEDRNEQFF.

This clonotype was observed at least ten times. The gene calls are TRBV29-1 and TRBJ2-3; D call uncertain. The CDR3 consists of 12 residues. The V end was cut by 6 bases, the J end by 1 base, with 8 bases between. Germline CDR1 and CDR2: SQVTM and ANQGSEA. CDR3 coding DNA: TGCAGCGTGAGTTACGGCACAGATACGCAGTATTTT. It is translated as CSVSYGTDTQYF.

This clonotype has just a few counts. This chain links TRBV5-1 with TRBJ2-2, with D unclear. The CDR3 has 14 amino acids. Germline CDR1 SGHRS, CDR2 YFSETQ. Trimming left V 0 bases short and J 6 bases short, with 9 bases between. The chain's CDR3 is CASSLGQAAGELFF. The CDR3 region has the DNA TGCGCCAGCAGCTTGGGGCAGGCAGCCGGGGAGCTGTTTTTT.

Ten or more counts support this clonotype. The genes are TRBV28 and TRBJ2-3; D remains ambiguous. The CDR3 consists of 14 residues. Deletions cut 7 bases from V and 0 bases from J, with 11 bases between. Germline V CDR1 and CDR2: MDHEN, SYDVKM. The CDR3 loop is CASNNSTSTDTQYF. The CDR3 nucleotides read TGTGCCAGCAACAATTCAACTAGCACAGATACGCAGTATTTT.

CDR3 loop: CSASNPGQGAYEQYF. Written as DNA, the CDR3 is TGCAGTGCTTCTAATCCGGGACAGGGGGCCTACGAGCAGTACTTC. This rearrangement joins TRBV20-1 to TRBJ2-7; 11 nucleotides line up with TRBD1. Germline lookup yields CDR1 DFQATT and CDR2 SNEGSKA (reference sequence). The V segment lost 5 bases and the J segment 2 bases; nucleotides outside the gene matches: 8. The CDR3 loop spans 15 amino acids.